This paragraph reports one T cell receptor (beta chain). The data originate from a study of early T cells in non-severe SARS-CoV-2 infection. In TCRdb, the 5' RACE reads were re-called with MiXCR into one record per CDR3 protein. The table lists 90,000 to 130,000 distinct CDR3 sequences, roughly 12% of them singletons. The V gene end was trimmed by 5 bases and the J gene end by 0 bases; junction bases not matched to a gene: 2. Germline V gene lookup returns CDR1 DFQATT and CDR2 SNEGSKA (reference sequence). The CDR3 is made up of 14 amino acids. Sequencing was performed on whole blood, taken at baseline. The V call is TRBV20-1, the J call TRBJ2-3, with TRBD2 identical over 10 bases. The clonotype was recovered from an adult who was a healthcare worker with PCR-confirmed SARS-CoV-2 infection or an uninfected control (not recorded which). CDR3 nucleotide sequence: TGCAGTGCTGGACTAGCGGCTAGCACAGATACGCAGTATTTT. It is translated as CSAGLAASTDTQYF.